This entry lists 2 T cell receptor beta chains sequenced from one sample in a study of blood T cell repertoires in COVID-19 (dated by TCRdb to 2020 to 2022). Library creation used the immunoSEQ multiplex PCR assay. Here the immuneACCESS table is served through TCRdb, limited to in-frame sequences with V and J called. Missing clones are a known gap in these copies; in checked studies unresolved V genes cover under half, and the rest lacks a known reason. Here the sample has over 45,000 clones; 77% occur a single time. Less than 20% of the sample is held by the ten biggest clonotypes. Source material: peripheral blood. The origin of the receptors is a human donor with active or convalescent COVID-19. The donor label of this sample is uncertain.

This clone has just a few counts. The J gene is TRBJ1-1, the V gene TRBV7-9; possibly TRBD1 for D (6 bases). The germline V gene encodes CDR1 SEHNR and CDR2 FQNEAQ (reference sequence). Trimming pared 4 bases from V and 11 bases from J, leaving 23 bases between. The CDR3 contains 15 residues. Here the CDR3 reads CASSSATGLPIDAFF. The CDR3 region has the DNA TGTGCCAGCAGCTCCGCCACAGGGTTGCCTATCGACGCTTTCTTT.

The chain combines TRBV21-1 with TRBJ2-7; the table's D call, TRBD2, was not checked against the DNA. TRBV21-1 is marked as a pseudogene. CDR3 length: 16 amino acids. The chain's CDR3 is CASSGGLAGPRNEQYF. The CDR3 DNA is TGTGCCAGCAGCGGGGGACTAGCGGGGCCCAGGAACGAGCAGTACTTC.